The next 30 T cell receptor beta chains were all read from a single sample in a study of blood T cell repertoires in COVID-19 (dated by TCRdb to about 2020). To prepare the library, the immunoSEQ multiplex PCR assay was applied. TCRdb limited this immuneACCESS table to in-frame rearrangements with V and J called. A share of clones is missing; checked studies link under half to unresolved V genes, and the rest is unexplained. In this sample the table shows roughly 220,000 clones, about four fifths of which occur a single time. The top ten hold 1.3% of the sample. Sequencing was done on a sample of PBMCs or T cells enriched from blood (not recorded which). The receptor set was obtained from a middle-aged woman with acute COVID-19.

The chain uses TRBV28 and TRBJ2-2; 16 bases are a match to TRBD2. The CDR3 is 17 amino acids. Germline assignment: CDR1 MDHEN and CDR2 SYDVKM. After removal of 6 bases from V and 5 bases from J, the junction contained 6 bases not matched to a gene. This chain's CDR3 is CASRTGTSGRVTGELFF. The CDR3 bases are TGTGCCAGCAGGACCGGGACTAGCGGGAGGGTTACCGGGGAGCTGTTTTTT. Full variable domain (rest looked up from reference TRBV28 and TRBJ2-2): DVKVTQSSRYLVKRTGEKVFLECVQDMDHENMFWYRQDPGLGLRLIYFSYDVKMKEKGDIPEGYSVSREKKERFSLILESASTNQTSMYLCASRTGTSGRVTGELFFGEGSRLTVL.

The chain has TRBV7-2 and TRBJ1-2; D gene unclear. V lost 2 bases, J lost 0 bases, and 13 bases lay in between. From germline, CDR1 is SGHTA and CDR2 FQGNSA. CDR3 size: 16 residues. As DNA, the CDR3 is TGTGCCAGCAGCTTAAGTCGACAAACCTCTAACTATGGCTACACCTTC. It yields the protein CASSLSRQTSNYGYTF.

The V call is TRBV6-2 or TRBV6-3, the J call TRBJ1-1; possible D gene TRBD1, 5 bases. Germline V gives CDR1 MNHEY, CDR2 SVGEGT. The CDR3 is made up of 14 amino acids. V shed 2 bases and J shed 4 bases, with 11 bases lying between them. The DNA for the CDR3 is TGTGCCAGCAGTTACAGGGAGGGGAGCACTGAAGCTTTCTTT. Translation gives CASSYREGSTEAFF.

This clone has only one observation. DNA for the CDR3: TGTGCCAGCAGGGGGACAGGTGCCTATGGCTACACCTTC. It encodes CASRGTGAYGYTF. The V and J genes are TRBV12-3 or TRBV12-4 and TRBJ1-2, with TRBD1 matching over 8 bases. V trimming: 6 bases; J trimming: 4 bases; junction bases outside the gene matches: 4. This CDR3 is 13 amino acids long.

The J gene is TRBJ2-7, the V gene TRBV25-1; D is ambiguous. The germline V gene has CDR1 MGHDK and CDR2 SYGVNS. V was cut by 4 bases and J by 2 bases, with 3 bases left in between. The CDR3 runs to 11 residues. Here the CDR3 reads CASSAPYEQYF. The DNA of the CDR3 is TGTGCCAGCAGTGCTCCCTACGAGCAGTACTTC.

The V call is TRBV5-1, the J call TRBJ2-4; D is possibly TRBD1 (5 bases). Trimming took off 0 bases at V and 7 bases at J, with 17 bases between the two ends. The CDR3 contains 16 residues. Germline V gene sequence: CDR1 SGHRS, CDR2 YFSETQ. CDR3 loop: CASSLEAGMFQNIQYF. CDR3 nucleotide sequence: TGCGCCAGCAGCTTGGAAGCAGGGATGTTCCAGAACATTCAGTACTTC.

V and J are TRBV6-2 or TRBV6-3 and TRBJ2-7, with a tentative D call TRBD1 (6 bases). This CDR3 is 17 amino acids long. Germline-derived CDR1 and CDR2 are MNHEY and SVGEGT. V was shortened by 2 bases and J by 6 bases, with 23 bases between the two germline ends. The CDR3 is CASSYRSDVGSQGEQYF. The CDR3 coding sequence is TGTGCCAGCAGTTACCGCTCGGATGTCGGCTCACAGGGCGAGCAGTACTTC.

V and J are TRBV5-1 and TRBJ2-5; D is unresolved. CDR1 is SGHRS, CDR2 YFSETQ, per germline. Between the trimmed V and J ends, which lost 2 bases and 5 bases, there was a span of 4 bases. The CDR3 has 11 residues. CDR3 sequence: CASSFAETQYF. The DNA for the CDR3 is TGCGCCAGCAGCTTTGCGGAGACCCAGTACTTC.

The chain employs TRBV2 and TRBJ2-3; D is uncertain. Trimming removed 1 base from V and 2 bases from J, with 7 bases in between. The CDR3 sequence is 14 residues long. Germline CDR1 and CDR2: SNHLY and FYNNEI. The CDR3 loop is CASSEDTHTDTQYF. CDR3 DNA: TGTGCCAGCAGTGAAGACACCCACACAGATACGCAGTATTTT.

V and J are TRBV3-1 (or the pseudogene TRBV3-2) and TRBJ1-5, with a possible D match to TRBD1 (6 bases). The V gene lost 4 bases and the J gene lost 3 bases, with 13 bases spanning the gap. This CDR3 region has 15 residues. CDR1 is LGHDT, CDR2 YNNKEL, per germline (reference sequence). CDR3: CASSRKQGYNQPQHF. The CDR3 DNA follows: TGTGCCAGCAGCCGAAAACAGGGCTACAATCAGCCCCAGCATTTT.

J is TRBJ1-5 and V is TRBV18, with a weak D call TRBD1 (5 bases). The CDR3 contains 15 residues. Trimming pared 2 bases from V and 4 bases from J, leaving 12 bases between. Germline values: CDR1 KGHSH, CDR2 LQKENI. The CDR3 nucleotides read TGTGCCAGCTCACCATACGCGACAGTTAATCAGCCCCAGCATTTT. Residues: CASSPYATVNQPQHF. Combining the CDR3 with reference TRBV18 and TRBJ1-5 gives the whole variable domain NAGVMQNPRHLVRRRGQEARLRCSPMKGHSHVYWYRQLPEEGLKFMVYLQKENIIDESGMPKERFSAEFPKEGPSILRIQQVVRGDSAAYFCASSPYATVNQPQHFGDGTRLSIL.

This clone was observed once. The chain employs TRBV19 and TRBJ1-2; 7 bases match TRBD1. This CDR3 has 14 amino acids. Germline CDR1 is LNHDA and CDR2 is SQIVND (reference sequence). J was trimmed by 4 bases and V by 7 bases; bases with no gene match: 9. The CDR3 here is CASNLGQRSYGYTF. The DNA for the CDR3 is TGTGCCAGTAACCTGGGACAGAGAAGCTATGGCTACACCTTC.

This clone was recorded at least ten times. The V call is TRBV7-8, the J call TRBJ2-3; D is perhaps TRBD2 (6 bases). This CDR3 region has 16 residues. Germline lookup yields CDR1 SGHVS and CDR2 FQNEAQ. V was shortened by 2 bases and J by 0 bases, with 12 bases between the two germline ends. CDR3 region: CASSLRAGTSTDTQYF. CDR3 nucleotide sequence: TGTGCCAGCAGCTTAAGGGCGGGAACTAGCACAGATACGCAGTATTTT.

This clone was detected a few times. The rearrangement links TRBV11-3 to TRBJ2-1, with TRBD2 identical over 16 bases. CDR3 length equals 16 residues. Germline V lookup: CDR1 SGHNT, CDR2 YENEEA. The V and J ends lost 5 bases and 7 bases, in that order; junction bases with no gene match: 5. The CDR3 nucleotides are TGTGCCAGCAGCCCTAGGGGACTAGCGGGAGGGAATGAGCAGTTCTTC. Encoded protein: CASSPRGLAGGNEQFF.

V usage is TRBV2 and J usage is TRBJ1-1; D call uncertain. CDR3 length equals 15 residues. In germline, CDR1 is SNHLY, CDR2 FYNNEI. Trimming left V 4 bases short and J 5 bases short, with 17 bases between. CDR3 sequence (DNA): TGTGCCAGCAGTGTGGCACGGGCCGGGAGAACTGAAGCTTTCTTT. Translation gives CASSVARAGRTEAFF.

The rearrangement uses TRBV3-1 (or the pseudogene TRBV3-2) and TRBJ1-4, with TRBD1 matching over 9 bases. CDR1 and CDR2 from the germline V gene are LGHDT and YNNKEL (reference sequence). The CDR3 spans 14 residues. After removal of 4 bases from V and 8 bases from J, the junction contained 5 bases not matched to a gene. In nucleotides, the CDR3 is TGTGCCAGCAGCCTCCGGACAGGGGACGAAAAACTGTTTTTT. Protein sequence: CASSLRTGDEKLFF.

Note on this clone: It may be a read error: a sequence one base away is much more abundant. This specimen includes other DNA sequences encoding the same CDR3. The CDR3 DNA sequence: TGTGCCAGCAGCCAAGATCGCGGGGGGGGCTCTGGGGCCAACGTCCTGACTTTC. Translated, it gives CASSQDRGGGSGANVLTF. V and J are TRBV4-2 and TRBJ2-6, with TRBD2 identical over 9 bases. The CDR3 length is 18 residues. CDR1 is LGHNA, CDR2 YNFKEQ, per germline. Trimming cost V 0 bases and J 0 bases; bases outside gene matches: 3.

The DNA of the CDR3 is TGTGCCAGCAACAACAGGGGGCCCTATAATTCACCCCTCCACTTT. Residues: CASNNRGPYNSPLHF. The chain employs TRBV13 and TRBJ1-6; 9 bases agree with TRBD1. Germline trimming cut 7 bases from V and 2 bases from J; bases unmatched to any gene: 3. There are 15 residues in the CDR3. CDR1 and CDR2 (germline): PRHDT, FYEKMQ (reference sequence).

The chain links TRBV27 to TRBJ1-6, with D unresolved. V was clipped by 4 bases and J by 9 bases, with 10 bases between them. The CDR3 length is 13 residues. The germline V gene encodes CDR1 MNHEY and CDR2 SMNVEV (reference sequence). Here the CDR3 reads CASSSMRRSPLHF. For the CDR3, the DNA is TGTGCCAGCAGTTCGATGCGTCGTTCACCCCTCCACTTT.

V gene TRBV18 combines with J gene TRBJ2-1; D uncertain. The CDR3 contains 13 residues. V lost 1 base and J lost 6, with 7 bases in between. Germline CDR1 and CDR2: KGHSH and LQKENI. CDR3 bases: TGTGCCAGCTCACCACAGACGGGCAATGAGCAGTTCTTC. This codes for CASSPQTGNEQFF.

The V and J genes are TRBV6-6 and TRBJ2-1; D may be TRBD2 (5 bases). The germline gives CDR1 MNHNY, CDR2 SVGAGI (reference sequence). Trimming pared 6 bases from V and 7 bases from J, leaving 13 bases between. This CDR3 is built from 13 residues. The CDR3 DNA follows: TGTGCCAGCAGCCCGGGGTATTTTAATGAGCAGTTCTTC. It is translated as CASSPGYFNEQFF.

The chain uses TRBV11-2 and TRBJ2-2; D possibly corresponds to TRBD1 (5 bases). The CDR3 loop spans 13 amino acids. Germline V gene data show CDR1 as SGHAT and CDR2 as FQNNGV. Deletions cut 2 bases from V and 4 bases from J, with 5 bases between. The CDR3, as DNA: TGTGCCAGCAGCTTAAGGGGCACCGGGGAGCTGTTTTTT. It is translated as CASSLRGTGELFF.

The chain couples TRBV5-1 to TRBJ2-7, with TRBD1 identical over 8 bases. The V gene's germline CDR1 is SGHRS and CDR2 YFSETQ. This CDR3 is 14 amino acids long. Trimming took 2 bases from V and 3 from J; bases not matched to a gene: 4. CDR3 nucleotide sequence: TGCGCCAGCAGCTTAGTGGGACAGGACTACGAGCAGTACTTC. It specifies CASSLVGQDYEQYF.

The rearrangement links TRBV11-2 to TRBJ2-7; D is perhaps TRBD2 (5 bases). This CDR3 is 13 amino acids long. Trimming left V 2 bases short and J 7 bases short, with 12 bases between. The germline CDR1 and CDR2 sequences are SGHAT and FQNNGV. The CDR3, as DNA: TGTGCCAGCAGCTTACAGAGGGATAGGGAGCAGTACTTC. Residues: CASSLQRDREQYF.

This clone was detected a few times. The chain is built from TRBV7-2 and TRBJ2-3; D may be TRBD2 (5 bases). Germline V CDR1 and CDR2: SGHTA, FQGNSA. There are 15 residues in the CDR3. Trimming pared 2 bases from V and 5 bases from J, leaving 14 bases between. The CDR3 coding sequence is TGTGCCAGCAGCTTACAAGCGGTGGGGTTAGATACGCAGTATTTT. It codes for CASSLQAVGLDTQYF.

The V call is TRBV7-2, the J call TRBJ2-3; D gene ambiguous. V was clipped by 4 bases and J by 6 bases, with 11 bases between them. In germline, CDR1 is SGHTA, CDR2 FQGNSA. The CDR3 totals 13 residues. The DNA for the CDR3 is TGTGCCAGCAGCTCGCTCGCGCCCGATACGCAGTATTTT. As protein: CASSSLAPDTQYF.

This clone appeared a few times. V and J are TRBV27 and TRBJ2-1, with D maybe TRBD1 (5 bases). Between the trimmed V and J ends, which lost 6 bases and 5 bases, there was a span of 17 bases. The CDR3 extends over 15 amino acids. The germline V gene encodes CDR1 MNHEY and CDR2 SMNVEV (reference sequence). This chain's CDR3 is CASSPRVVGHNEQFF. CDR3 sequence (DNA): TGTGCCAGCAGCCCCAGAGTAGTGGGGCACAATGAGCAGTTCTTC.

The chain joins TRBV7-8 to TRBJ2-5; possible D gene TRBD2, 5 bases. CDR3 size: 14 residues. V was pared by 1 base and J by 5 bases, with 11 bases between. Germline V gene data show CDR1 as SGHVS and CDR2 as FQNEAQ. DNA of the CDR3: TGTGCCAGCAGCTTAGGGCGGGCTCGGGAGACCCAGTACTTC. Protein sequence: CASSLGRARETQYF. Based on the CDR3 plus reference TRBV7-8 and TRBJ2-5, the full variable domain is GAGVSQSPRYKVAKRGQDVALRCDPISGHVSLFWYQQALGQGPEFLTYFQNEAQLDKSGLPSDRFFAERPEGSVSTLKIQRTQQEDSAVYLCASSLGRARETQYFGPGTRLLVL.

The chain employs TRBV7-9 and TRBJ2-7; 10 nucleotides line up with TRBD1. This CDR3 spans 14 amino acids. Germline V gene sequence: CDR1 SEHNR, CDR2 FQNEAQ (reference sequence). V dropped 4 bases and J dropped 7; count of bases not matched to a gene: 7. This chain's CDR3 is CASSWTGGPQEQYF. The DNA of the CDR3 is TGTGCCAGCAGCTGGACAGGGGGGCCCCAAGAGCAGTACTTC.

Here the CDR3 reads CASSSAGRFYGYTF. The CDR3 nucleotides are TGTGCCAGCAGTTCTGCGGGACGGTTCTATGGCTACACCTTC. This chain joins TRBV28 and TRBJ1-2, with a possible D match to TRBD1 (5 bases). This CDR3 spans 14 amino acids. Germline assignment: CDR1 MDHEN and CDR2 SYDVKM. V was trimmed by 4 bases and J by 4 bases, leaving 13 bases between them.